This is a list of T cell receptor beta chains from one sample in a study of blood T cell repertoires in COVID-19. TCRdb's table, derived via immunoSEQ multiplex PCR, lists solely in-frame clones and lacks some. The sample includes 250,000 to 400,000 clones, about nine tenths of them seen just once. Sequenced: peripheral blood. All receptors come from a woman aged 25 to 39 with COVID-19, enrolled during active disease. Each CDR3 is given with its conserved first and last residue. The order of the fields is D gene, clone size, J gene, V gene, CDR3 protein, CDR3 DNA. The D gene is left open where the match is weak. A row's size may be missing; if present it is once, few, many or a size class.

>TRBD1|-|TRBJ1-2|TRBV18
CASSPLPQGDGYTF
TGTGCCAGCTCACCACTCCCGCAGGGGGATGGCTACACCTTC
>TRBD1|-|TRBJ1-4|TRBV28
CASSLGGTANEKLFF
TGTGCCAGCAGTTTAGGAGGGACAGCGAATGAAAAACTGTTTTTT
>TRBD1|-|TRBJ1-1|TRBV6-4
CASSEPGQGAWTEAFF
TGTGCCAGCAGTGAACCGGGACAGGGGGCATGGACTGAAGCTTTCTTT
>-|-|TRBJ1-2|TRBV3-1/TRBV3-2
CASSQLNGPRGYTF
TGTGCCAGCAGCCAGCTCAACGGTCCTCGGGGCTACACCTTC
>-|-|TRBJ1-5|TRBV19
CASSMAGDSNQPQHF
TGTGCCAGTAGTATGGCAGGGGATAGCAATCAGCCCCAGCATTTT
>-|-|TRBJ2-5|TRBV5-4
CASSSRQVQETQYF
TGTGCCAGCAGCTCTAGACAGGTCCAAGAGACCCAGTACTTC
>TRBD1|once|TRBJ2-7|TRBV6-5
CASRPPGQVFEQYF
TGTGCCAGCAGGCCGCCGGGACAGGTATTCGAGCAGTACTTC
>-|-|TRBJ1-2|TRBV5-4
CASSPSGGVYGYTF
TGTGCCAGCAGCCCGTCTGGCGGGGTCTATGGCTACACCTTC
>-|-|TRBJ1-1|TRBV11-1
CASSSFGGRTEAFF
TGTGCCAGCAGCTCCTTCGGGGGTCGCACTGAAGCTTTCTTT
>-|-|TRBJ2-1|TRBV7-9
CASSLGSVFDNEQFF
TGTGCCAGCAGCTTAGGCAGCGTCTTCGACAATGAGCAGTTCTTC
>-|-|TRBJ1-2|TRBV14
CASSPAPGGGYTF
TGTGCCAGCAGCCCGGCGCCCGGAGGGGGCTACACCTTC
>TRBD1|-|TRBJ2-1|TRBV5-4
CASSAGQGNNEQFF
TGTGCCAGCAGCGCGGGACAGGGGAACAATGAGCAGTTCTTC
>-|-|TRBJ2-1|TRBV6-1
CASSETTGTHEQFF
TGTGCCAGCAGTGAAACCACAGGGACCCATGAGCAGTTCTTC
>TRBD1|-|TRBJ1-6|TRBV5-5
CASSTWTGGYNSPLHF
TGTGCCAGCAGCACATGGACAGGGGGCTATAATTCACCCCTCCACTTT
>-|-|TRBJ1-3|TRBV11-2
CASSLAGSGNTIYF
TGTGCCAGCAGCTTAGCGGGCTCTGGAAACACCATATATTTT
>-|-|TRBJ2-3|TRBV4-1
CASSQKGVTSSTDTQYF
TGCGCCAGCAGCCAAAAGGGGGTTACCTCTAGCACAGATACGCAGTATTTT
>-|-|TRBJ2-3|TRBV30
CAWSVLDTQYF
TGTGCCTGGAGTGTTCTCGATACGCAGTATTTT
>-|-|TRBJ1-5|TRBV27
CASSPTNQPQHF
TGTGCCAGCAGCCCGACTAATCAGCCCCAGCATTTT
>-|-|TRBJ1-3|TRBV9
CASSVRGSGNTIYF
TGTGCCAGCAGCGTCCGGGGGTCGGGAAACACCATATATTTT
>TRBD2|-|TRBJ2-1|TRBV7-2
CASSSSGGPYNEQFF
TGTGCCAGCAGCTCATCGGGGGGGCCCTACAATGAGCAGTTCTTC
>-|-|TRBJ1-1|TRBV13
CASMPRGRSTEAFF
TGTGCCAGCATGCCTAGGGGTAGAAGCACTGAAGCTTTCTTT
>-|-|TRBJ1-4|TRBV7-8
CASSFEGVVTNEKLFF
TGTGCCAGCAGCTTTGAAGGGGTTGTGACTAATGAAAAACTGTTTTTT
>-|-|TRBJ1-2|TRBV19
CASNIQGANYGYTF
TGTGCCAGTAACATACAGGGAGCAAACTATGGCTACACCTTC
>-|-|TRBJ1-1|TRBV2
CASRTVEAFF
TGTGCCAGCCGGACAGTTGAAGCTTTCTTT
>-|-|TRBJ1-1|TRBV5-1
CASSRGPAILNTEAFF
TGCGCCAGCAGCCGCGGGCCGGCCATACTCAACACTGAAGCTTTCTTT
>-|-|TRBJ2-7|TRBV6-5
CASSYSIAGEQYF
TGTGCCAGCAGTTACTCGATTGCAGGCGAGCAGTACTTC
>-|-|TRBJ1-1|TRBV7-2
CASSLSRGQGWLNTEAFF
TGTGCCAGCAGCTTATCTCGAGGCCAGGGGTGGTTGAACACTGAAGCTTTCTTT
>-|few|TRBJ1-1|TRBV11-3
CASRRGTVTEAFF
TGTGCCAGCCGCCGAGGGACTGTCACTGAAGCTTTCTTT
>TRBD1|-|TRBJ1-2|TRBV7-2
CASSLDRGAFYGYTF
TGTGCCAGCAGCTTGGACAGGGGCGCGTTCTATGGCTACACCTTC
>-|-|TRBJ1-1|TRBV4-3
CASSQDPGMAEAFF
TGCGCCAGCAGCCAAGATCCGGGGATGGCTGAAGCTTTCTTT
>TRBD2|-|TRBJ2-6|TRBV3-1/TRBV3-2
CASSRTSGNFISGANVLTF
TGTGCCAGCAGCCGGACTAGCGGGAATTTTATCTCTGGGGCCAACGTCCTGACTTTC
>-|-|TRBJ1-1|TRBV27
CASSYSHSFMNTEAFF
TGTGCCAGCAGTTATTCACACAGCTTCATGAACACTGAAGCTTTCTTT
>TRBD2|-|TRBJ2-1|TRBV5-1
CASSLVRYGGATEQFF
TGCGCCAGCAGCTTGGTTCGTTACGGGGGGGCCACTGAGCAGTTCTTC
>-|-|TRBJ1-2|TRBV6-6
CASSYTRQRGNYGYTF
TGTGCCAGCAGTTATACGCGACAGCGGGGAAACTATGGCTACACCTTC
>-|-|TRBJ1-4|TRBV18
CASSPPSGRLTNEKLFF
TGTGCCAGCTCACCACCGAGCGGGAGGCTAACTAATGAAAAACTGTTTTTT
>TRBD1|-|TRBJ1-2|TRBV10-1
CASSVDRDFYGYTF
TGCGCCAGCAGTGTGGACAGGGACTTCTATGGCTACACCTTC
>TRBD2|once|TRBJ2-7|TRBV29-1
CSAGLAGGEQYF
TGCAGCGCGGGACTAGCGGGGGGGGAGCAGTACTTC
>-|-|TRBJ2-2|TRBV11-3
CASSLDRTSGRDTGELFF
TGTGCCAGCAGCTTAGATAGGACCTCGGGGAGAGACACCGGGGAGCTGTTTTTT
>-|-|TRBJ1-2|TRBV19
CASSMPTELIYGYTF
TGTGCCAGTAGTATGCCGACAGAGCTTATCTATGGCTACACCTTC
>-|once|TRBJ1-4|TRBV2
CASRKGLSATNEKLFF
TGTGCCAGCAGAAAGGGACTATCAGCAACTAATGAAAAACTGTTTTTT
>-|-|TRBJ1-1|TRBV7-3
CASSRQMNTEAFF
TGTGCCAGCAGCCGACAGATGAACACTGAAGCTTTCTTT
>TRBD1|-|TRBJ1-4|TRBV29-1
CSAGTGNEKLFF
TGCAGCGCCGGGACAGGAAATGAAAAACTGTTTTTT
>TRBD2|-|TRBJ2-5|TRBV2
CASSGTSGGAGQETQYF
TGTGCCAGCAGTGGGACTAGCGGGGGGGCGGGTCAAGAGACCCAGTACTTC
>-|-|TRBJ2-7|TRBV4-3
CASSQGVSRGEQYF
TGCGCCAGCAGCCAAGGGGTATCGAGGGGGGAGCAGTACTTC